The 17 T cell receptor beta chains listed next were all sequenced from one sample in a study of response to subunit inactivated influenza vaccine. TCRdb reprocessed the RT-PCR reads via MiXCR and lists one record per CDR3 protein. The sample includes under 950,000 distinct CDR3 sequences, 20% to 25% of them seen just once. This specimen consisted of PBMCs from blood, obtained roughly 5 days after vaccination. The receptors shown here come from a man aged 50-59 years who received an inactivated influenza vaccine.

The chain has TRBV30 and TRBJ2-6; D unclear. The V gene lost 3 bases and the J gene lost 1 base, with 16 bases spanning the gap. This CDR3 comprises 17 residues. Germline V gives CDR1 GTSNPN, CDR2 SVGIG (reference sequence). The CDR3 spells CAWSKSKGYSGANVLTF. Here the CDR3 DNA reads TGTGCCTGGAGCAAAAGTAAGGGCTATTCTGGGGCCAACGTCCTGACTTTC.

On this clonotype: The junction and the germline gene differ at one end; a read error may be behind it. The chain is built from TRBV19 and TRBJ2-5; 7 bases agree with TRBD1. The CDR3 is 15 amino acids. CDR1 is LNHDA and CDR2 is SQIVND in the germline V gene (reference sequence). The CDR3, as DNA: TGTGCCAGTAGTGCCTCGGGACAGACCCAAGGGACCCAGTACTTC. Translated: CASSASGQTQGTQYF. Based on the CDR3 plus reference TRBV19 and TRBJ2-5, the full variable domain is DGGITQSPKYLFRKEGQNVTLSCEQNLNHDAMYWYRQDPGQGLRLIYYSQIVNDFQKGDIAEGYSVSREKKESFPLTVTSAQKNPTAFYLCASSASGQTQGTQYFGPGTRLLVL.

This clonotype has a count of ten or more. The chain joins TRBV3-1 to TRBJ2-1; D unclear. CDR3 length: 12 amino acids. Germline loops: CDR1 LGHDT, CDR2 YNNKEL (reference sequence). Trimming took off 1 base at V and 9 bases at J, with 7 bases between the two ends. The CDR3 spells CASSQVPAEQFF. The DNA of the CDR3 is TGTGCCAGCAGCCAAGTTCCGGCTGAGCAGTTCTTC.

This clonotype was counted only a few times. The gene calls are TRBV10-3 and TRBJ2-7; possible D gene TRBD1, 5 bases. This CDR3 has 15 amino acids. Germline CDR1 ENHRY, CDR2 SYGVKD. V was clipped by 0 bases and J by 3 bases, with 12 bases between them. CDR3 DNA sequence: TGTGCCATCAGTGAGTCAGGGGTACGTGGCTACGAGCAGTACTTC. This encodes CAISESGVRGYEQYF.

The chain is built from TRBV4-1 and TRBJ1-2; D remains ambiguous. V gave up 1 base and J gave up 2 bases, with 11 bases separating them. Per the germline V gene, CDR1 is MGHRA and CDR2 is YSYEKL. The CDR3 totals 15 residues. CDR3 nucleotides: TGCGCCAGCAGCCAAGTGGGCGAGGGCAACTATGGCTACACCTTC. The encoded protein is CASSQVGEGNYGYTF.

This clonotype has more than one count but fewer than ten. This chain connects TRBV7-2 to TRBJ1-6; possible D gene TRBD1, 6 bases. V was shortened by 5 bases and J by 5 bases, with 16 bases between the two germline ends. The CDR3 loop spans 16 amino acids. Germline CDR1 reads SGHTA; CDR2 reads FQGNSA. CDR3 bases: TGTGCCAGCAGCCGATCCCCCGGACAGAATAATTCACCCCTCCACTTT. Translation gives CASSRSPGQNNSPLHF.

The chain carries TRBV12-3 or TRBV12-4 and TRBJ2-7, with 11 nucleotides matching TRBD2. V lost 6 bases and J lost 2; bases outside the gene matches: 9. CDR3 length: 16 amino acids. The CDR3 here is CASRSATSGNPYEQYF. The CDR3 nucleotides read TGTGCCAGCAGGTCCGCGACTAGCGGGAACCCCTACGAGCAGTACTTC.

This chain joins TRBV4-3 and TRBJ2-5; 7 bases fit TRBD1. Germline V gene sequence: CDR1 LGHNA, CDR2 YSLEER. V shed 1 base, J shed 5 bases, and the junction held 16 bases outside the gene matches. This CDR3 contains 18 residues. CDR3 region: CASSQGPTRDSGTETQYF. Written as DNA, the CDR3 is TGCGCCAGCAGCCAAGGGCCCACCCGGGACAGCGGAACGGAGACCCAGTACTTC.

The chain uses TRBV7-6 and TRBJ2-7; 8 nucleotides match TRBD2. This CDR3 is built from 16 residues. V lost 7 bases, J lost 0 bases, and 11 bases stayed unmatched. Per germline, CDR1 SGHVS and CDR2 FNYEAQ. In nucleotides, the CDR3 is TGTGCCAGCATCAAAGGTCCGGGGGGGTCCTCCTACGAGCAGTACTTC. Translating it yields CASIKGPGGSSYEQYF.

The rearrangement links TRBV27 to TRBJ2-5; D is possibly TRBD2 (5 bases). CDR1 is MNHEY, CDR2 SMNVEV, per germline (reference sequence). This CDR3 spans 12 amino acids. V was pared by 5 bases and J by 7 bases, with 11 bases between. As DNA, the CDR3 is TGTGCCAGCAGTCCCCCCGAGGGGACCCAGTACTTC. Translation gives CASSPPEGTQYF.

The chain combines TRBV6-1 with TRBJ2-5, with 8 bases that match TRBD1. Germline V gene lookup returns CDR1 MNHNS and CDR2 SASEGT. V dropped 0 bases and J dropped 2; count of bases not matched to a gene: 5. This CDR3 comprises 16 residues. The CDR3 DNA reads as TGTGCCAGCAGTGAAGCGAGGGACAGGTTACAAGAGACCCAGTACTTC. Protein product: CASSEARDRLQETQYF.

The J gene is TRBJ2-7, the V gene TRBV5-6; D not resolved. Germline V lookup: CDR1 SGHDT, CDR2 YYEEEE. This CDR3 is built from 11 residues. V gave up 3 bases and J gave up 6 bases, with 7 bases separating them. The CDR3 DNA follows: TGTGCCAGCAGCTGGTTGGGCGAGCAGTACTTC. It encodes CASSWLGEQYF.

J is TRBJ2-5 and V is TRBV9; the D gene is possibly TRBD2 (6 bases). Germline-derived CDR1 and CDR2 are SGDLS and YYNGEE. The CDR3 spans 11 residues. V lost 7 bases to trimming and J lost 5 bases, with 9 bases between them. The CDR3 spells CASAGGETQYF. Written as DNA, the CDR3 is TGTGCCAGCGCTGGGGGGGAGACCCAGTACTTC.

The chain carries TRBV20-1 and TRBJ2-5; D not resolved. CDR3 length: 14 residues. The germline CDR1 and CDR2 sequences are DFQATT and SNEGSKA (reference sequence). Trimming cost V 2 bases and J 4 bases, with 14 bases left between them. CDR3 sequence reads: CSARTVQSAETQYF. CDR3 sequence (DNA): TGCAGTGCTAGAACGGTTCAGTCCGCAGAGACCCAGTACTTC.

This clonotype was observed a few times. This rearrangement joins TRBV20-1 to TRBJ2-2; possibly TRBD2 for D (6 bases). This CDR3 region has 14 residues. CDR1 DFQATT and CDR2 SNEGSKA come from the germline V gene (reference sequence). Trimming cost V 5 bases and J 4 bases, with 14 bases left between them. The CDR3 sequence is CSAYGGRSTGELFF. In DNA, the CDR3 is TGCAGTGCTTACGGGGGACGTAGCACCGGGGAGCTGTTTTTT.

The V call is TRBV29-1, the J call TRBJ2-7; 9 bases match TRBD2. The germline V gene encodes CDR1 SQVTM and CDR2 ANQGSEA. The V and J ends lost 4 bases and 4 bases, in that order; junction bases with no gene match: 5. This CDR3 contains 13 residues. The DNA of the CDR3 is TGCAGCGTTGTCGGCCTAGCGGGGTACGAGCAGTACTTC. Its translation: CSVVGLAGYEQYF.

A note on this clonotype: No conserved phenylalanine or tryptophan ends this CDR3, so it is likely a read error. This chain connects TRBV27 to TRBJ2-7, with D perhaps being TRBD1 or TRBD2 (5 bases each). Germline V gives CDR1 MNHEY, CDR2 SMNVEV (reference sequence). The germline V and J ends were trimmed by 6 bases and 5 bases, with 17 bases remaining between them. This CDR3 contains 14 residues. DNA for the CDR3: TGTGCCAGCAGCCTCCCGGGACCACTAAACGAGCAGTACTTG. Its translation: CASSLPGPLNEQYL.